The 32 T cell receptor beta chains listed next were all sequenced from one sample in a study of shared clonotypes between healthy human individuals. Sequenced by immunoSEQ multiplex PCR; TCRdb stores in-frame clones only, minus some. The sample includes some 530,000 clones, more than 75% seen only once; the top ten take 12%. Sequenced material: PBMCs. The receptors were sampled from a woman aged 35 to 49 in good health. Some clones in this sample may be carry-over from other donors' samples.

This clone occurred a few times. The J gene is TRBJ2-5, the V gene TRBV11-2; a weak D match, TRBD2 (6 bases). The germline CDR1 and CDR2 sequences are SGHAT and FQNNGV. The V and J ends lost 5 bases and 2 bases respectively, with 9 bases between them. This CDR3 comprises 13 residues. The chain's CDR3 is CASSRERQETQYF. The CDR3, as DNA: TGTGCCAGCAGCCGGGAGAGACAAGAGACCCAGTACTTC.

CDR3 loop: CATPWTYNEQFF. CDR3 in DNA: TGTGCCACCCCGTGGACCTACAATGAGCAGTTCTTC. This rearrangement joins TRBV5-4 to TRBJ2-1, with unresolved D. This CDR3 is 12 amino acids long. The germline CDR1 and CDR2 sequences are SGHNT and YYREEE (reference sequence). Trimming took off 9 bases at V and 2 bases at J, with 9 bases between the two ends.

About this clone itself: This is likely an artifact of a read error, given a far larger clone one base away. The V and J genes are TRBV30 and TRBJ2-1; D possibly uses TRBD1 or TRBD2 (5 bases each). This CDR3 has 13 residues. The germline V gene has CDR1 GTSNPN and CDR2 SVGIG (reference sequence). V shed 2 bases and J shed 9 bases, with 14 bases lying between them. This CDR3 reads CAWSTWGGLEQFF. CDR3 DNA sequence: TGTGCCTGGAGTACTTGGGGCGGGCTTGAGCAGTTCTTC.

This rearrangement joins TRBV5-1 to TRBJ1-2; 9 bases are a match to TRBD1. The germline CDR1 and CDR2 sequences are SGHRS and YFSETQ. V dropped 5 bases and J dropped 4; count of bases not matched to a gene: 12. CDR3 length: 16 amino acids. CDR3 loop: CASRAARDREGYGYTF. CDR3 DNA sequence: TGCGCCAGCAGGGCGGCTCGGGACAGGGAGGGCTATGGCTACACCTTC.

The CDR3 nucleotides read TGTGCCAGCAGCCCCCTCCGGAGCGGTCCCTACAATGAGCAGTTCTTC. Translating gives CASSPLRSGPYNEQFF. V and J are TRBV9 and TRBJ2-1, with D perhaps matching TRBD2 (5 bases). Per the germline V gene, CDR1 is SGDLS and CDR2 is YYNGEE. Trimming took 4 bases from V and 2 from J, leaving 16 bases between them. The CDR3 length is 16 residues.

J is TRBJ2-1 and V is TRBV7-2, with 7 bases identical to TRBD2. The CDR3 is 15 residues long. The V and J ends lost 5 bases and 4 bases, in that order; junction bases with no gene match: 8. Germline CDR1 and CDR2: SGHTA and FQGNSA. The DNA for the CDR3 is TGTGCCAGCAGCACCAGCGGGAAGGGGTACAATGAGCAGTTCTTC. Amino acids: CASSTSGKGYNEQFF.

V usage is TRBV4-1 and J usage is TRBJ2-3; 8 bases map to TRBD1. Per the germline V gene, CDR1 is MGHRA and CDR2 is YSYEKL. The CDR3 is 18 amino acids. V lost 0 bases, J lost 10 bases, and 18 bases stayed unmatched. CDR3 loop: CASSQDYRGRGRSFAQYF. As DNA, the CDR3 is TGCGCCAGCAGCCAAGATTATCGGGGCAGGGGGCGGTCTTTTGCGCAGTATTTT.

The CDR3: CASSQGVSPNTGELFF. CDR3 DNA sequence: TGCGCCAGCAGCCAAGGGGTTAGTCCGAACACCGGGGAGCTGTTTTTT. The chain recombines TRBV4-1 with TRBJ2-2; D is unresolved. CDR3 length: 16 residues. The germline V and J ends were trimmed by 1 base and 0 bases, with 9 bases remaining between them. Germline values: CDR1 MGHRA, CDR2 YSYEKL.

The CDR3 protein is CASSLTSGNNEQFF. The CDR3 DNA follows: TGTGCCAGCAGCTTAACTAGCGGTAACAATGAGCAGTTCTTC. The genes are TRBV11-3 and TRBJ2-1; 8 bases are shared with TRBD2. The germline V gene encodes CDR1 SGHNT and CDR2 YENEEA. There are 14 residues in the CDR3. Losses at the gene ends were 2 bases for V and 5 bases for J; bases not matched to a gene: 2.

There are many counts of this clone. The chain uses TRBV4-1 and TRBJ2-7; 7 positions agree with TRBD1. The ends lost 4 bases at V and 2 bases at J; junction bases unmatched: 2. The CDR3 spans 13 residues. The V gene's germline CDR1 is MGHRA and CDR2 YSYEKL. The CDR3 protein is CASSRGTAYEQYF. The CDR3 nucleotides read TGCGCCAGCAGCCGAGGGACAGCCTACGAGCAGTACTTC.

The V and J genes are TRBV7-3 and TRBJ2-1; tentatively, D is TRBD2 (5 bases). Germline lookup yields CDR1 SGHTA and CDR2 FQGTGA. This CDR3 has 14 amino acids. V was clipped by 3 bases and J by 4 bases, with 10 bases between them. The CDR3 reads CASSLTAGYNEQFF. CDR3 coding DNA: TGTGCCAGCAGCTTGACGGCGGGTTACAATGAGCAGTTCTTC.

The chain has TRBV4-1 and TRBJ2-7; TRBD2 aligns across 8 bases. CDR1 and CDR2 from the germline V gene are MGHRA and YSYEKL. CDR3 length: 15 amino acids. V gave up 5 bases and J gave up 0 bases; unmatched junction bases: 6. DNA of the CDR3: TGCGCCAGCAGCGTCTCGGGGGGGAGCTCCTACGAGCAGTACTTC. Protein sequence: CASSVSGGSSYEQYF.

This clone was seen at least ten times. This same CDR3 is encoded by further DNA sequences in the sample. The CDR3 loop is CASSPGVAEVTDTQYF. In DNA, the CDR3 is TGTGCCAGCAGTCCGGGGGTAGCGGAGGTCACAGATACGCAGTATTTT. The chain uses TRBV27 and TRBJ2-3, with a possible D match to TRBD2 (6 bases). The CDR3 is 16 amino acids. V was clipped by 5 bases and J by 2 bases, with 17 bases between them. Germline V lookup: CDR1 MNHEY, CDR2 SMNVEV (reference sequence).

The V and J genes are TRBV2 and TRBJ2-7, with TRBD2 identical over 10 bases. J lost 7 bases, V lost 6 bases, and 12 bases had no gene match. The CDR3 is made up of 15 amino acids. Germline CDR1 is SNHLY and CDR2 is FYNNEI. In nucleotides, the CDR3 is TGTGCCAGCAGCGAACTAGCGGGAACACCTCGGGAGCAGTACTTC. It yields the protein CASSELAGTPREQYF.

The rearrangement links TRBV5-5 to TRBJ1-3; D possibly corresponds to TRBD1 (6 bases). From germline, CDR1 is SGHKS and CDR2 YYEKEE (reference sequence). The CDR3 length is 13 residues. Deletions cut 3 bases from V and 4 bases from J, with 8 bases between. The CDR3 DNA follows: TGTGCCAGCAGCTCGGGACAAGGAAACACCATATATTTT. Amino acids: CASSSGQGNTIYF.

The V and J genes are TRBV9 and TRBJ2-3; TRBD2 matches 14 bases. Germline V gene data show CDR1 as SGDLS and CDR2 as YYNGEE. This CDR3 has 17 amino acids. V dropped 0 bases and J dropped 4; count of bases not matched to a gene: 4. This CDR3 is CASSVVGTSGSADTQYF. CDR3 DNA sequence: TGTGCCAGCAGCGTAGTGGGGACTAGCGGGAGTGCAGATACGCAGTATTTT.

The chain is built from TRBV7-2 and TRBJ2-1; D is possibly TRBD2 (5 bases). Between the trimmed V and J ends, which lost 5 bases and 2 bases, there was a span of 16 bases. The CDR3 runs to 16 residues. Germline-derived CDR1 and CDR2 are SGHTA and FQGNSA. The CDR3 here is CASSAQAGPPYNEQFF. The DNA for the CDR3 is TGTGCCAGCAGCGCCCAGGCGGGCCCACCCTACAATGAGCAGTTCTTC.

Regarding this clone: Compared with germline, one end of the junction differs, possibly owing to a read error. This chain connects TRBV7-7 to TRBJ2-1; unclear D gene. The V gene's germline CDR1 is SSHAT and CDR2 FNYEAQ (reference sequence). The CDR3 has 15 residues. CDR3 sequence reads: CASSFSQEKFNEQFF. In nucleotides, the CDR3 is TGTGCTAGCAGCTTTTCTCAGGAGAAATTCAATGAGCAGTTCTTC.

The genes are TRBV19 and TRBJ1-5; the match to TRBD1 covers 7 bases. The junction had 8 bases not matched to a gene; V was cut back by 10 bases and J by 2 bases. Germline loops: CDR1 LNHDA, CDR2 SQIVND (reference sequence). This CDR3 is 14 amino acids long. The CDR3 region has the DNA TGTGCCACCTGGGACAGCCTTGGCAATCAGCCCCAGCATTTT. This codes for CATWDSLGNQPQHF.

The chain employs TRBV7-7 and TRBJ2-6, with 8 bases aligning to TRBD2. This CDR3 is 18 amino acids long. Per germline, CDR1 SSHAT and CDR2 FNYEAQ (reference sequence). Germline trimming cut 0 bases from V and 4 bases from J; bases unmatched to any gene: 8. The CDR3 DNA follows: TGTGCCAGCAGCTTAGCTGTGGTAGCGGGATCCGGGGCCAACGTCCTGACTTTC. It encodes CASSLAVVAGSGANVLTF. The whole variable domain, remainder taken from reference TRBV7-7 and TRBJ2-6, is GAGVSQSPRYKVTKRGQDVTLRCDPISSHATLYWYQQALGQGPEFLTYFNYEAQPDKSGLPSDRFSAERPEGSISTLTIQRTEQRDSAMYRCASSLAVVAGSGANVLTFGAGSRLTVL.

The chain recombines TRBV6-6 with TRBJ1-1, with D uncertain. This CDR3 spans 14 amino acids. Germline-derived CDR1 and CDR2 are MNHNY and SVGAGI (reference sequence). Trimming pared 7 bases from V and 3 bases from J, leaving 15 bases between. The CDR3 region is CASTLEEADTEAFF. The CDR3 DNA reads TGTGCCAGCACTCTAGAGGAGGCAGACACTGAAGCTTTCTTT.

The chain links TRBV28 to TRBJ2-1; possible D gene TRBD2, 7 bases. V lost 3 bases and J 7 bases, leaving 16 bases between the germline ends. The CDR3 length is 15 residues. Germline V CDR1 and CDR2: MDHEN, SYDVKM. CDR3 DNA: TGTGCCAGCAGTTTGGGGGGGCCCCACGGTAATGAGCAGTTCTTC. This translates into CASSLGGPHGNEQFF.

The rearrangement joins TRBV2 to TRBJ1-4; D gene uncertain. The germline V gene has CDR1 SNHLY and CDR2 FYNNEI. CDR3 length: 19 amino acids. V was shortened by 1 base and J by 0 bases, with 18 bases between the two germline ends. CDR3: CASSEEWILSRTTNEKLFF. The CDR3 bases are TGTGCCAGCAGTGAAGAGTGGATTTTGTCTAGGACAACTAATGAAAAACTGTTTTTT.

The rearrangement joins TRBV11-2 to TRBJ2-5; 8 bases are shared with TRBD1. The end of the DNA aligns better with TRBJ2-7, so the J call may be wrong. This CDR3 region has 14 residues. The germline V gene has CDR1 SGHAT and CDR2 FQNNGV. In DNA, the CDR3 is TGTGCCAGCAGCTCGACAGGGGTTAGCTACGAGCAGTACTTC. Its translation is CASSSTGVSYEQYF.

The chain combines TRBV28 with TRBJ2-2; 10 bases fit TRBD2. CDR3 size: 15 residues. With V trimmed by 3 bases and J by 8 bases, 6 bases remained unmatched. Germline V gene sequence: CDR1 MDHEN, CDR2 SYDVKM. The CDR3 coding sequence is TGTGCCAGCAGTTTTCAGCGGGAGGGCCAAGGGGAGCTGTTTTTT. Encoded protein: CASSFQREGQGELFF.

V usage is TRBV18 and J usage is TRBJ1-1; D not resolved. Germline lookup yields CDR1 KGHSH and CDR2 LQKENI. V gave up 5 bases and J gave up 0 bases, with 13 bases separating them. The CDR3 extends over 15 amino acids. Here the CDR3 DNA reads TGTGCCAGCTCAGATTGGGGAGATATGAACACTGAAGCTTTCTTT. It translates to CASSDWGDMNTEAFF.

The rearrangement joins TRBV2 to TRBJ1-5; TRBD1 matches 9 bases. Germline CDR1 reads SNHLY; CDR2 reads FYNNEI. This CDR3 region has 17 residues. Germline trimming cut 6 bases from V and 6 bases from J; bases unmatched to any gene: 15. The CDR3 nucleotides are TGTGCCAGCAGCCAAACCGGGACAGGGTTGGCATTTCAGCCCCAGCATTTT. Its protein product is CASSQTGTGLAFQPQHF.

This clone has a single count. The chain carries TRBV19 and TRBJ2-1; either TRBD1 or TRBD2 may supply D (5 bases each). Looked up from germline, CDR1 is LNHDA and CDR2 is SQIVND (reference sequence). Trimming took 7 bases from V and 0 from J, leaving 10 bases between them. The CDR3 length is 14 residues. For the CDR3, the DNA is TGTGCCAGTAATGAGGGGTACTCCTACAATGAGCAGTTCTTC. Amino acids: CASNEGYSYNEQFF.

The chain has TRBV9 and TRBJ2-3; possibly TRBD1 for D (6 bases). Per the germline V gene, CDR1 is SGDLS and CDR2 is YYNGEE. This CDR3 has 15 residues. V lost 4 bases and J 5 bases, leaving 17 bases between the germline ends. The CDR3 protein is CASSPRGHWGDTQYF. DNA for the CDR3: TGTGCCAGCAGCCCCCGGGGACATTGGGGAGATACGCAGTATTTT.

The J gene is TRBJ2-1, the V gene TRBV11-2; 7 nucleotides match TRBD2. Trimming removed 1 base from V and 3 bases from J; junction bases left unmatched: 3. There are 15 residues in the CDR3. The germline CDR1 and CDR2 sequences are SGHAT and FQNNGV. CDR3 coding DNA: TGTGCCAGCAGCTTAGCTAGCGGAAACTACAATGAGCAGTTCTTC. Its protein is CASSLASGNYNEQFF.

The chain uses TRBV25-1 and TRBJ1-3; D uncertain. V was shortened by 2 bases and J by 4 bases, with 6 bases between the two germline ends. CDR3 size: 13 residues. The germline gives CDR1 MGHDK, CDR2 SYGVNS. The CDR3 DNA reads as TGTGCCAGCAGTGAACGAGTGGGAAACACCATATATTTT. Its translation: CASSERVGNTIYF. Full variable domain (remainder filled in from reference TRBV25-1 and TRBJ1-3): EADIYQTPRYLVIGTGKKITLECSQTMGHDKMYWYQQDPGMELHLIHYSYGVNSTEKGDLSSESTVSRIRTEHFPLTLESARPSHTSQYLCASSERVGNTIYFGEGSWLTVV.

This clone was recorded many times. The V gene is TRBV18, the J gene TRBJ2-3; D gene ambiguous. V lost 3 bases and J lost 6, with 10 bases in between. The CDR3 has 13 residues. Looked up from germline, CDR1 is KGHSH and CDR2 is LQKENI. The CDR3 sequence: CASSPVLVDTQYF. The CDR3 region has the DNA TGTGCCAGCTCACCCGTCCTAGTCGATACGCAGTATTTT.